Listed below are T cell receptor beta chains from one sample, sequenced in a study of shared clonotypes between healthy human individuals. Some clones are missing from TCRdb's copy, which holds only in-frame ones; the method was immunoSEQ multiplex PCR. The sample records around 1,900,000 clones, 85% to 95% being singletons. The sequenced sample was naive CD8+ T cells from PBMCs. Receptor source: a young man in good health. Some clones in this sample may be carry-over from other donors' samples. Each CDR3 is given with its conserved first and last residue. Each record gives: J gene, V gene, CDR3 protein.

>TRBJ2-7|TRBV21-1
CASSIPTNQGTYEQYF
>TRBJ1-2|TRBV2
CASSDMQENYGYTF
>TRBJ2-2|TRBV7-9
CASSELTGWNTGELFF
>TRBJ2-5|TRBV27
CASSLSGWDTLMETQYF
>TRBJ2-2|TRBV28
CASSPWDSEITGELFF
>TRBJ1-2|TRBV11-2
CASIRGGYGYTF
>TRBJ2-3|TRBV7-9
CASSFGGSSTDTQYF
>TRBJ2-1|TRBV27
CASSLSMGAYNEQFF
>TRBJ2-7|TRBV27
CASSPARDRRAYEQYF
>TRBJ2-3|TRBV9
CASSVDRADTQYF
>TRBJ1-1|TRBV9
CASSSRDEVSAFF
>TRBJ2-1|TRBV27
CASSPLAGDYNEQFF
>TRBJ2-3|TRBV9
CASSVEDRGVTDTQYF
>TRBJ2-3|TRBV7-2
CASSLISGRDTQYF
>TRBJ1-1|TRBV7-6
CASSLNPGPGTEAFF
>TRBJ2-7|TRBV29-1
CSVEDQHGTAYEQYF
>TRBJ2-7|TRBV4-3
CASSPGTSGRAYYEQYF
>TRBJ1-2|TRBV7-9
CASSLSVAENYGYTF
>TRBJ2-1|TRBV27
CASSEGHYNEQFF
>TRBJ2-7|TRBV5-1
CASSLGRLPPSNEQYF
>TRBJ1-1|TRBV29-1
CSVERFGPGKTAYTEAFF
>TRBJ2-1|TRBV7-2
CASSLDRTRQNSNEQFF
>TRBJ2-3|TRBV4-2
CASSQEQDRATDTQYF
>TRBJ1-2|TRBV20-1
CSARTGYGYTF
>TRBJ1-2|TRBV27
CASSPRTENYGYTF
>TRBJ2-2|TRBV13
CASSHRTSGANTGELFF
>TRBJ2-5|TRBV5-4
CASSPPRVGDQETQYF
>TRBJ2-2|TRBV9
CASSSDRETAGELFF